The TCR beta chain under discussion was sequenced for a study of blood T cell repertoires in COVID-19. Study-level background: Two consecutive negative NP/OP PCR tests, clearance, or resolved symptoms defined Cohort 3 recovery. Samples taken during acute and convalescent COVID-19 were collected in the United States, Italy and Spain.

The table came from immunoSEQ multiplex PCR; TCRdb's copy has only in-frame clones and leaves some out. The table lists around 290,000 clones, approximately 90% of them singletons. CDR3 length: 13 amino acids. V was shortened by 6 bases and J by 0 bases, with 8 bases between the two germline ends. Participant age was about 18 to 89 years, and participants resided in approximately 25 US areas. The sequence was obtained from a woman aged 60-70 years in a cohort exposed to, infected with or recovered from COVID-19 (not recorded which). Sequenced: PBMCs or T cells enriched from blood (not recorded which). The V call is TRBV12-3 or TRBV12-4, the J call TRBJ1-1, with unresolved D. DNA for the CDR3: TGTGCCAGCAGCACTCAAATGAACACTGAAGCTTTCTTT. This encodes CASSTQMNTEAFF.